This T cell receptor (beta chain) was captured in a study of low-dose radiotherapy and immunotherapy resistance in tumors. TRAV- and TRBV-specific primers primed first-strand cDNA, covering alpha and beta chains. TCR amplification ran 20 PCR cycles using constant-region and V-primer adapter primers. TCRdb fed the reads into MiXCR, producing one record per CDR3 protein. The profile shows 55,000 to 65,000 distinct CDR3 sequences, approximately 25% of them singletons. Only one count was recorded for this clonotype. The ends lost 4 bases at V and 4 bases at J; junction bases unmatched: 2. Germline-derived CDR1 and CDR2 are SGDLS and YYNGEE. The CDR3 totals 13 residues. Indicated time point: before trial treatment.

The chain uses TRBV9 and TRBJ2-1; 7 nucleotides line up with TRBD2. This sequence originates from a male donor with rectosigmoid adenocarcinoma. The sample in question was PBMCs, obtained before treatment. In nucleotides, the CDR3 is TGTGCCAGCAGCCTAGCGGCTTACAATGAGCAGTTCTTC. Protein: CASSLAAYNEQFF.